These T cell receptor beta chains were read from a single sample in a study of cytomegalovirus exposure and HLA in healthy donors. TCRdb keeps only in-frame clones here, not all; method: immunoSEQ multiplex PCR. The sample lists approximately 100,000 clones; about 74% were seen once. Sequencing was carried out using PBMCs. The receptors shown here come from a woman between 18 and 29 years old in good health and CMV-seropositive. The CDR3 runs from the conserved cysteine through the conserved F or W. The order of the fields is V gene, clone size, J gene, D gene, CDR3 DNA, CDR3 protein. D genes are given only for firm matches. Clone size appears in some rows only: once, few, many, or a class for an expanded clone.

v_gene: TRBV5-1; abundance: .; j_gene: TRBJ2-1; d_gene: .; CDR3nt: TGCGCCAGCAGCCGACAGTTTTTAAGAGACAGCGACAATGAGCAGTTCTTC; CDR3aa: CASSRQFLRDSDNEQFF
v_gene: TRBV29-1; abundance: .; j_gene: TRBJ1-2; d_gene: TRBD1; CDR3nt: TGCAGCGTTTCGACAGGGCCCCCCTTCTATGGCTACACCTTC; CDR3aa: CSVSTGPPFYGYTF
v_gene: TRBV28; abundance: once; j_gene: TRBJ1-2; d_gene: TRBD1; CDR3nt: TGTGCCAGCAGTTCAGGACAGGGCTATGGCTACACCTTC; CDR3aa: CASSSGQGYGYTF
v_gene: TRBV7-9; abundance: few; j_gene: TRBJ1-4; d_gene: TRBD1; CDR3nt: TGTGCCATTGGACAGGCTCCTTCCACAACTAATGAAAAACTGTTTTTT; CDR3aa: CAIGQAPSTTNEKLFF
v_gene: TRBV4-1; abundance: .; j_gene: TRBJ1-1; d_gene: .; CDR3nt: TGCGCCAGCAGCCAAGAGAACAGGGTTGGGACTGAAGCTTTCTTT; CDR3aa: CASSQENRVGTEAFF
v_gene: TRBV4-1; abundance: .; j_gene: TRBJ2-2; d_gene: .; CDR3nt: TGCGCCAGCAGCCAAAGTTCGGACTACCAGAACACCGGGGAGCTGTTTTTT; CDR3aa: CASSQSSDYQNTGELFF
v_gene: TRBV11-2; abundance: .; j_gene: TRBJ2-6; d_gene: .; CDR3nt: TGTGCCAGCAGCTTAGAGGGCGTGGGGCCGCGGGGGGCCAACGTCCTGACTTTC; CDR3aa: CASSLEGVGPRGANVLTF
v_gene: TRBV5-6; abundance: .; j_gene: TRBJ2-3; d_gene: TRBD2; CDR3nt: TGTGCCAGCAGCTTGCGCCTAACTAGCGGGAGCACAGATACGCAGTATTTT; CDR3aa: CASSLRLTSGSTDTQYF
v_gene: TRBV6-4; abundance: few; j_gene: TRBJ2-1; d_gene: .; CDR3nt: TGTGCCAGCAGTGACTCCAGGGGCGGCCACAATGAGCAGTTCTTC; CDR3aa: CASSDSRGGHNEQFF
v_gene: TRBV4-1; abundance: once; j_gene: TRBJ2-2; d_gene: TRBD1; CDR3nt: TGCGCCAGCACACCGTGGACAGGTCCGACCGGGGAGCTGTTTTTT; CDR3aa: CASTPWTGPTGELFF
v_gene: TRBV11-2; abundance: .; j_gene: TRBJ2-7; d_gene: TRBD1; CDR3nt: TGTGCCAGCAGCTATAACCGGGACAGGATGTTCTACGAGCAGTACTTC; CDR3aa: CASSYNRDRMFYEQYF
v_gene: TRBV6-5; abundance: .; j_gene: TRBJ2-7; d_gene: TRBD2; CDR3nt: TGTGCCAGCAGTTATTCGGGGGGTCCGTTCTACGAGCAGTACTTC; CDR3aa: CASSYSGGPFYEQYF
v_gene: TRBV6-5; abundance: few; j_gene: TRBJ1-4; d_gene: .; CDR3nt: TGTGCCAGCAGTTACGGGCGGGAGTCCAATGAAAAACTGTTTTTT; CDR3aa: CASSYGRESNEKLFF
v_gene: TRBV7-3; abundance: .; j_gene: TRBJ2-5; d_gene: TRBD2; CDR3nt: TGTGCCAGCAGCTTACTAGCGGAGGGGGAGACCCAGTACTTC; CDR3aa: CASSLLAEGETQYF
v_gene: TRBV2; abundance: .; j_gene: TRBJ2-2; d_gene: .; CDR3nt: TGTGCCGTCGCAGGGGTCCCCGGGGAGCTGTTTTTT; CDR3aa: CAVAGVPGELFF
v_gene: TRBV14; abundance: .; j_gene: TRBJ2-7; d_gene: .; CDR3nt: TGTGCCAGCAGCCAAGATCTCCTCCAGGGGCATTTTACCTACGAGCAGTACTTC; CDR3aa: CASSQDLLQGHFTYEQYF
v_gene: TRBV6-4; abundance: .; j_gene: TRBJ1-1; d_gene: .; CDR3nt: TGTGCCAGCAGTGACAGGGAGGCTTTCTTT; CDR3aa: CASSDREAFF
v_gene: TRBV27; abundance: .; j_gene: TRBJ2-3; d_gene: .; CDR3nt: TGTGCCAGCAGGGGCGGGCGGGATCCGGCTAGCACAGATACGCAGTATTTT; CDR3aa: CASRGGRDPASTDTQYF
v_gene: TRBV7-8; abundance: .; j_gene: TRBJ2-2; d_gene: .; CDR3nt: TGTGCCAGCAGCTTAGGAGGCACCGGGGAGCTGTTTTTT; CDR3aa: CASSLGGTGELFF
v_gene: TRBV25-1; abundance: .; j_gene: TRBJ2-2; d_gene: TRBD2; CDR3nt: TGTGCCAGCAGTCGACAGCGGGAGAACACCGGGGAGCTGTTTTTT; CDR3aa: CASSRQRENTGELFF
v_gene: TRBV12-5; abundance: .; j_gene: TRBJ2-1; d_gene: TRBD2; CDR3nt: TGTGCTAGTGGTTTGGTACTGGCTAGCGGGGCCAATGAGCAGTTCTTC; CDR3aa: CASGLVLASGANEQFF
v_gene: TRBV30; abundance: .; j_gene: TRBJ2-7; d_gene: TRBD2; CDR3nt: TGTGCCTGGAAGGCTAGCGGGACCGCCTACGAGCAGTACTTC; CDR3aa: CAWKASGTAYEQYF
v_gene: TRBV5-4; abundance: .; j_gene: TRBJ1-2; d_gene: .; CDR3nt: TGTGCCAGCAGGGATACAGGGAACTCCCTTGGGGGCTACACCTTC; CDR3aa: CASRDTGNSLGGYTF
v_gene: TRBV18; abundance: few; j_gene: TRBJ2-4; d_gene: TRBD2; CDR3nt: TGTGCCAGCTCCCGCCGAGCGGGAGGGGAGGACATTCAGTACTTC; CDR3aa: CASSRRAGGEDIQYF
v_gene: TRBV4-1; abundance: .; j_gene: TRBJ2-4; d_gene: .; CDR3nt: TGCGCCAGCAGCCAAGACCCCAGTTTAAACATTCAGTACTTC; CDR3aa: CASSQDPSLNIQYF
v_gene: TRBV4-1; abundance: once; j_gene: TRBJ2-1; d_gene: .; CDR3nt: TGCGCCAGCAGCCAAGATCTTAGCGGTGAGCAGTTCTTC; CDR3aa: CASSQDLSGEQFF
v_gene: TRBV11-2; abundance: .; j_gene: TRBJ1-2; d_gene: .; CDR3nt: TGTGCCAGCAGCCGCGGGGAGACCCGAGGCTACACCTTC; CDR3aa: CASSRGETRGYTF
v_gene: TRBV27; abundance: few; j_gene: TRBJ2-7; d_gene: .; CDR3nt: TGTGCCAGCAGTTTGAAGGCGGGGGAGCAGTACTTC; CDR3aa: CASSLKAGEQYF
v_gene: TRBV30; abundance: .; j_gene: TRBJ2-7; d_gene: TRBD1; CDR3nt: TGTGCCGGAACAGGGGCTAGCTCCTACGAGCAGTACTTC; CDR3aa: CAGTGASSYEQYF
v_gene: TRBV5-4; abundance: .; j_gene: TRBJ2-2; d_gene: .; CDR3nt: TGTGCCAGCAGCTTGTCCTGGACTGTTCTCCCCGGGGAGCTGTTTTTT; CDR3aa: CASSLSWTVLPGELFF
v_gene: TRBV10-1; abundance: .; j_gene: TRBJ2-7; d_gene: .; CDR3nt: TGCGCCAGCAGTGAGTCGCGGGACTACGAGCAGTACTTC; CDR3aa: CASSESRDYEQYF
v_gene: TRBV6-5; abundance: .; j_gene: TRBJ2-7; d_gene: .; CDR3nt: TGTGCCAGCAGTTACGAAACAGGGCTCCTCTACGAGCAGTACTTC; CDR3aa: CASSYETGLLYEQYF
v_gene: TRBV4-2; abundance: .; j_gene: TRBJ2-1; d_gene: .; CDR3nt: TGTGCCAGCAGCCAGGACATCGGCAGAGAGCAGTTCTTC; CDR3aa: CASSQDIGREQFF
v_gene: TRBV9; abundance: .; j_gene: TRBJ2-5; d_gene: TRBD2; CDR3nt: TGTGCCAGCGCCAGGACTAGCGGGAGCGGGGAGACCCAGTACTTC; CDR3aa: CASARTSGSGETQYF
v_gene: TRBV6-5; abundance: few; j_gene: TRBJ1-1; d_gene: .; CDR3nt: TGTGCCAGCACCTCCCCCCAACGGGGCACTGAAGCTTTCTTT; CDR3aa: CASTSPQRGTEAFF
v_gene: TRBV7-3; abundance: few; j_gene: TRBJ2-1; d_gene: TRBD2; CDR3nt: TGTGCCAGCAGCCCCCGGGGACTAGCGGCTGGGGGTGAGCAGTTCTTC; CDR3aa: CASSPRGLAAGGEQFF
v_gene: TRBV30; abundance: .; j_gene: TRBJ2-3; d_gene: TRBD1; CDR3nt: TGTGCCTGGAGCCGGGGACAGGGTGTTGGCACAGATACGCAGTATTTT; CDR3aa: CAWSRGQGVGTDTQYF
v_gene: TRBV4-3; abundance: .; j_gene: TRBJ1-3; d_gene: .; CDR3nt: TGCGCCAGCAGCCAAGATGAGCGAAGTGGAAACACCATATATTTT; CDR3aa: CASSQDERSGNTIYF
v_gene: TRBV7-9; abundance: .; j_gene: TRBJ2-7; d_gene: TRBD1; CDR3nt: TGTGCCAGCAGCTTCCATCGGGACAGGTACTACGAGCAGTACTTC; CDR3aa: CASSFHRDRYYEQYF
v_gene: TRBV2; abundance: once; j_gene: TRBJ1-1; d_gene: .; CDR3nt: TGTGCCAGCAGCGAACTGGGGGGCACTGAAGCTTTCTTT; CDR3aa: CASSELGGTEAFF
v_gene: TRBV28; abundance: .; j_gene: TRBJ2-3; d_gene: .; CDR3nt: TGTGCCAGCAGTTTGAGAGGATTAGGCACAGATACGCAGTATTTT; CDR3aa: CASSLRGLGTDTQYF
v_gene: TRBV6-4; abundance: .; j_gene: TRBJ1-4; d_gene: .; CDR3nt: TGTGCCAGCAGTGCCAACAGTAATGAAAAACTGTTTTTT; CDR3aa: CASSANSNEKLFF